The clone carrying this T cell receptor (beta chain) was counted a few times. TCRdb reprocessed the RT-PCR reads via MiXCR and lists one record per CDR3 protein. In the table there are roughly 500,000 distinct CDR3 sequences, around 21% of which are singletons. This sample was included in a study of response to subunit inactivated influenza vaccine. The V gene end was trimmed by 4 bases and the J gene end by 6 bases; junction bases not matched to a gene: 5. CDR3 size: 14 residues. Looked up from germline, CDR1 is SGHRS and CDR2 is YFSETQ. These data are also associated with another study on T cells expressing NK-cell markers. From that paper: With UMIs, 5'RACE template switching was used to make TCR beta cDNA. The TCR beta repertoires were obtained from sorted CD3+CD56+NKG2C+, CD3+CD56+NKG2C- and CD3+CD56-NKG2C+ T cells. Restriction of the sorted population to alpha-beta TCR T cells was achieved in several experiments with an anti-gamma-delta TCR antibody. In a handful of donors, dominant NKG2C+ clonotypes were roughly 1.0-8% of CD8+ T cells. Researchers report these clonotypes also headed the CD3+CD56-NKG2C+ fraction in a few donors.

The starting material was CD4+ T cells sorted from PBMCs, obtained 11 to 12 days after vaccination. The genes are TRBV5-1 and TRBJ1-5, with 9 bases aligning to TRBD1. This TCR was recovered from a man aged 50 to 60 who received an inactivated influenza vaccine. In DNA, the CDR3 is TGCGCCAGCAGCCCGGGACAGGGTACTCAGCCCCAGCATTTT. Residues: CASSPGQGTQPQHF.